This TCR beta chain came from a study of control samples from healthy donors and cancer patients. TCRdb's table, derived via immunoSEQ multiplex PCR, lists solely in-frame clones and lacks some. The table has roughly 100,000 clones, around 82% seen once. The germline V and J ends were trimmed by 1 base and 10 bases, with 9 bases remaining between them. The CDR3 extends over 13 amino acids. CDR1 SGHTS and CDR2 YDEGEE come from the germline V gene. The source of this sequence is a woman aged 45-60 years in good health. V gene TRBV5-8 combines with J gene TRBJ1-6, with D possibly being TRBD1 (5 bases). Sequencing input: blood. DNA of the CDR3: TGTGCCAGCAGCTTGAGACAGAGCTCACCCCTCCACTTT. As protein: CASSLRQSSPLHF.